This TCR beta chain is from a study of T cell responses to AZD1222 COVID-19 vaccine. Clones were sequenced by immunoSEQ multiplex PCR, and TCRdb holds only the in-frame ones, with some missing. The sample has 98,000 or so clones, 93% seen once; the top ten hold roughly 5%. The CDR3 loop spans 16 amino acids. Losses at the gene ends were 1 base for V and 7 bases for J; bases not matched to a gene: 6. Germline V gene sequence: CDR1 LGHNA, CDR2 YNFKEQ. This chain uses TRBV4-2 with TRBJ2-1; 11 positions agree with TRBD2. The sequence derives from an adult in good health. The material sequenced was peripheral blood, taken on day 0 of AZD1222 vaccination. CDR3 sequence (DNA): TGTGCCAGCAGCCAAGGATGGGCTAGCGGGAGGAATGAGCAGTTCTTC. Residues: CASSQGWASGRNEQFF.